This T cell receptor (beta chain) was sequenced for a study of T cell repertoires in cytomegalovirus infection. TCRdb processed the reads anew with MiXCR; each CDR3 protein has one entry. This table holds about 310,000 distinct CDR3 sequences, 15% to 20% found once. This clonotype was seen ten or more times. The V gene lost 8 bases and the J gene lost 0 bases, with 10 bases spanning the gap. CDR1 is MNHNS and CDR2 is SASEGT in the germline V gene. The CDR3 length is 13 residues. Sequences were obtained from PBMCs. The receptor's source is a human donor in good health (CMV status not recorded). Some clones in this sample may be carry-over from other donors' samples. The rearrangement uses TRBV6-1 and TRBJ1-1; D not certain. The DNA of the CDR3 is TGTGCCAGCCACGGGGAGATGAACACTGAAGCTTTCTTT. Residues: CASHGEMNTEAFF.